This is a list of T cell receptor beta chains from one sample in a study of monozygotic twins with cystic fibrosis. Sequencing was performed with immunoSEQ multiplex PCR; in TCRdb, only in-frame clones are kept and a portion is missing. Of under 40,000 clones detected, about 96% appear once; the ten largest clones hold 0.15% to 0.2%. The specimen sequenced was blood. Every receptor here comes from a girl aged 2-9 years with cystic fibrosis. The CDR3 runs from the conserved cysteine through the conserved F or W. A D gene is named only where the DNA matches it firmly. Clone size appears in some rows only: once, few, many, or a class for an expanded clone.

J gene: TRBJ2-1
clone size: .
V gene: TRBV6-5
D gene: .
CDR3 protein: CASSPSLTSSHEQFF
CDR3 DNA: TGTGCCAGCAGTCCCTCCCTGACTAGTTCTCATGAGCAGTTCTTC

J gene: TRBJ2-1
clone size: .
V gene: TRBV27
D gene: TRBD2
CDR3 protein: CATSRTSGRNNEQFF
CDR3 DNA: TGTGCCACCTCAAGAACTAGCGGGAGAAACAATGAGCAGTTCTTC

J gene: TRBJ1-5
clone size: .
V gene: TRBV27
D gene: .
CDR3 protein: CASSLVSNQPQHF
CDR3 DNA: TGTGCCAGCAGTTTAGTCAGCAATCAGCCCCAGCATTTT

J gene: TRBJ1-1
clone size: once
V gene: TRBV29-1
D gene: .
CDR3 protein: CSVDPPGAEAFF
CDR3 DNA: TGCAGCGTTGACCCCCCAGGAGCTGAAGCTTTCTTT

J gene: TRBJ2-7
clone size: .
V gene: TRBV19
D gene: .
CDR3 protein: CASSWLGGPYEQYF
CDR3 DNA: TGTGCCAGTAGTTGGCTAGGGGGGCCCTACGAGCAGTACTTC

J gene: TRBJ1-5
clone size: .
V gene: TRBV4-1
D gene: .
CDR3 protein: CASSQVLGGYNQPQHF
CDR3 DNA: TGCGCCAGCAGCCAAGTTTTGGGGGGTTACAATCAGCCCCAGCATTTT

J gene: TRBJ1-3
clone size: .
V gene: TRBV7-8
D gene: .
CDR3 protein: CASSRQADSVSSGNTIYF
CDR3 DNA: TGTGCCAGCAGCCGCCAAGCCGACAGCGTGAGCTCTGGAAACACCATATATTTT

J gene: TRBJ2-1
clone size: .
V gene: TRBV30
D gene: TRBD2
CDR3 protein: CAWSWTSGSNEQFF
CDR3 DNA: TGTGCCTGGAGTTGGACTAGCGGGAGCAATGAGCAGTTCTTC

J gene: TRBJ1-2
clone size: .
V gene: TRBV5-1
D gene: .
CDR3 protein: CASSLDVGGGYGYTF
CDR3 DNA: TGCGCCAGCAGCTTGGATGTGGGGGGCGGTTATGGCTACACCTTC

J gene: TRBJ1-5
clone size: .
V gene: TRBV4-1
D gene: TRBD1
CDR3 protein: CASSSRRDRSQPQHF
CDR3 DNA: TGCGCCAGCAGCTCTCGGCGGGACAGGAGTCAGCCCCAGCATTTT

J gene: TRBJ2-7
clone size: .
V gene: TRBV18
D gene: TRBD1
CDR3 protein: CASHTRTGSYEQYF
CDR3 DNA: TGTGCCAGCCACACCCGGACAGGCTCCTACGAGCAGTACTTC

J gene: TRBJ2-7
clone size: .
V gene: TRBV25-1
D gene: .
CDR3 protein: CASSDRYEQYF
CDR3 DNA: TGTGCCAGCAGTGACCGCTACGAGCAGTACTTC